This TCR beta chain originates from a study of shared clonotypes between healthy human individuals. Germline CDR1 SGHRS, CDR2 YFSETQ. The length of the CDR3 is 13 residues. V shed 4 bases and J 3 bases; nucleotides not matched to a gene: 3. Study-wide results and caveats: Limited genetic and exposure-history diversity came from having few donors.

Clones were sequenced by immunoSEQ multiplex PCR, and TCRdb holds only the in-frame ones, with some missing. The data contain about 2.3 million clones, more than 80% of them singletons. About this clone: Antigen specificity is unknown.

The sequencing sample was made of naive CD4+ T cells from PBMCs. Specified subset: CD45RA+ positively selected. This TCR was sampled from a young man in good health. Some clones in this sample may be carry-over from other donors' samples. The V and J genes are TRBV5-1 and TRBJ2-5; 7 bases line up with TRBD2. The CDR3 is CASSREGKETQYF. The CDR3 DNA follows: TGCGCCAGCAGCAGGGAGGGTAAAGAGACCCAGTACTTC.